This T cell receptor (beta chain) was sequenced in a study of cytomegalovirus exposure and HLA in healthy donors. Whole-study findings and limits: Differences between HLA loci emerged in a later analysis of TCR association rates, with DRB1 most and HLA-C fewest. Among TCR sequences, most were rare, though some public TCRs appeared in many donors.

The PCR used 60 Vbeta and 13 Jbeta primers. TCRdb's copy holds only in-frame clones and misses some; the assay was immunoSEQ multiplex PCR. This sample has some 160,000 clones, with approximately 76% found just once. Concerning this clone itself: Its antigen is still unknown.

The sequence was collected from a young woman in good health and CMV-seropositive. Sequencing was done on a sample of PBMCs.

DNA of the CDR3: TGCGCCAGCAGCCGCCGAGGGGGTACAGAGACCCAGTACTTC. It translates to CASSRRGGTETQYF. The V and J genes are TRBV4-3 and TRBJ2-5; possibly TRBD1 for D (6 bases). Trimming stripped 4 bases from V and 4 bases from J, with 13 bases between. The CDR3 is 14 residues long. CDR1 LGHNA and CDR2 YSLEER come from the germline V gene.